A selection of T cell receptor beta chains follows, all from one sample in a study of blood T cell repertoires in COVID-19. TCRdb keeps only in-frame clones here, not all; method: immunoSEQ multiplex PCR. Of roughly 80,000 clones listed, less than 85% are singletons. Sequenced input: peripheral blood. All receptors come from a man aged 65 to 79 with active or convalescent COVID-19. Both conserved end residues are part of each CDR3. Each record gives: V gene, clone size, D gene, J gene, CDR3 DNA, CDR3 protein. A D gene is named only where the DNA matches it firmly. Clone size appears in some rows only: once, few, many, or a class for an expanded clone.

TRBV2	few	TRBD1	TRBJ2-1	TGTGCCAGCAGTGACCTGGGACAGGGGGCGGGTGAGCAGTTCTTC	CASSDLGQGAGEQFF
TRBV4-1	.	.	TRBJ2-7	TGCGCCAGCAGCCAAGGGACAGCCTCCCACTACGAGCAGTACTTC	CASSQGTASHYEQYF
TRBV30	.	.	TRBJ1-1	TGTGCCTGGAGTGCCCTCGGTGAAGCTTTCTTT	CAWSALGEAFF
TRBV5-1	.	.	TRBJ1-1	TGCGCCAGCAGCTTGGCCACGTCGAGCAGCGAGGACACTGAAGCTTTCTTT	CASSLATSSSEDTEAFF
TRBV12-3/TRBV12-4	.	.	TRBJ2-5	TGTGCCAGCAGTCCAGGGTTTTGGGAGACCCAGTACTTC	CASSPGFWETQYF
TRBV2	few	.	TRBJ2-3	TGTGCCAGCAGTGAGGGCAGGGTTTACGATACGCAGTATTTT	CASSEGRVYDTQYF
TRBV6-5	.	TRBD2	TRBJ2-1	TGTGCCAGCAGCTCTAGCGGGGGGACCTACAATGAGCAGTTCTTC	CASSSSGGTYNEQFF
TRBV10-3	.	TRBD2	TRBJ2-5	TGTGCCATCAAGACTAGCTCAGAGACCCAGTACTTC	CAIKTSSETQYF
TRBV3-1/TRBV3-2	.	.	TRBJ1-5	TGTGCCAGCAGCCAAGATACGGGAGGGGAACGCAATCAGCCCCAGCATTTT	CASSQDTGGERNQPQHF
TRBV24-1	.	TRBD2	TRBJ2-3	TGTGCCACCAGTGAGCTGGGAGGGGCGCAAGATACGCAGTATTTT	CATSELGGAQDTQYF
TRBV4-1	.	.	TRBJ1-2	TGCGCCAGCAGCCCTCCTATAGTTGAGGGGGTTATTGGCTACACCTTC	CASSPPIVEGVIGYTF
TRBV5-1	once	TRBD1	TRBJ1-6	TGCGCCAGCAGAGAGGGACAGGGTGATTCACCCCTCCACTTT	CASREGQGDSPLHF
TRBV19	.	.	TRBJ2-2	TGTGCCAGTAAAACCTCGGGTACCGGGGAGCTGTTTTTT	CASKTSGTGELFF
TRBV20-1	few	.	TRBJ1-3	TGCAGTGGGTCCAACGGGGACACCATATATTTT	CSGSNGDTIYF
TRBV28	many	.	TRBJ1-2	TGTGCCAGCAGTTTTTTCGGGGGAGGCGATGGCTACACCTTC	CASSFFGGGDGYTF
TRBV12-5	.	.	TRBJ2-6	TGTGCTAGTGCCTGGGGGGGCGCCGCCTCTGGGGCCAACGTCCTGACTTTC	CASAWGGAASGANVLTF
TRBV29-1	.	.	TRBJ1-2	TGCAGCGTCTACTACGGGGAAGATGGCTACACCTTC	CSVYYGEDGYTF
TRBV29-1	.	TRBD2	TRBJ2-3	TGCAGCTATAAGCGGGGGTGGGTAGCAGATACGCAGTATTTT	CSYKRGWVADTQYF
TRBV6-5	few	TRBD1	TRBJ2-1	TGTGCCAGCAGAGCCGGGACAGGGGGGTCCAATGAGCAGTTCTTC	CASRAGTGGSNEQFF
TRBV25-1	.	.	TRBJ2-5	TGTGCCAGCAGTGTGACTCGGGACCAAGAGACCCAGTACTTC	CASSVTRDQETQYF
TRBV20-1	.	TRBD2	TRBJ2-3	TGCAGTGCTAGTTCCGGGACTAGTTCGACAGATACGCAGTATTTT	CSASSGTSSTDTQYF
TRBV7-9	.	TRBD2	TRBJ2-3	TGTGCCAGCAGCTCTCTAGCGGGGGCAGATACGCAGTATTTT	CASSSLAGADTQYF
TRBV1	once	.	TRBJ2-2	TGCACCAGCAGCCTTCTTAGTGGCGCGGGGGAGAGCGGGGAGCTGTTTTTT	CTSSLLSGAGESGELFF
TRBV5-1	.	.	TRBJ2-1	TGCGCCAGCGGAGGAAACGACCATTACAATGAGCAGTTCTTC	CASGGNDHYNEQFF
TRBV28	.	.	TRBJ1-4	TGTGCCAGCAGTCCCCTTGTGGGGCATAATGAAAAACTGTTTTTT	CASSPLVGHNEKLFF
TRBV27	.	TRBD1	TRBJ1-6	TGTGCCAGCACCAATTCCCGGACAGGGGGCAATTCACCCCTCCACTTT	CASTNSRTGGNSPLHF
TRBV30	.	TRBD2	TRBJ2-5	TGTGCCTGGAGTGATGGCGGGGGTCAAGAGACCCAGTACTTC	CAWSDGGGQETQYF
TRBV28	.	.	TRBJ1-2	TGTGCCAGCACAAATCTCCGGGTCTCCTATGGCTACACCTTC	CASTNLRVSYGYTF